This record concerns one T cell receptor (beta chain) sequence. The data were taken from a study of cytomegalovirus exposure and HLA in healthy donors. Libraries were prepared by immunoSEQ multiplex PCR; TCRdb keeps only in-frame clonotypes and omits some of them. There are roughly 120,000 clones in the sample; around 89% occur only once, and approximately 1.8% lies in the top ten. CDR3 size: 17 residues. Germline V gives CDR1 GTSNPN, CDR2 SVGIG (reference sequence). After removal of 0 bases from V and 1 base from J, the junction contained 7 bases not matched to a gene. This clonotype was obtained from a man in his late teens or twenties in good health and CMV-seronegative. V is TRBV30 and J is TRBJ2-1; 9 bases line up with TRBD2. The source material was PBMCs. Here the CDR3 DNA reads TGTGCCTGGAGTGTTCTGGCGGGGGGGGTATCCTACAATGAGCAGTTCTTC. Protein: CAWSVLAGGVSYNEQFF.